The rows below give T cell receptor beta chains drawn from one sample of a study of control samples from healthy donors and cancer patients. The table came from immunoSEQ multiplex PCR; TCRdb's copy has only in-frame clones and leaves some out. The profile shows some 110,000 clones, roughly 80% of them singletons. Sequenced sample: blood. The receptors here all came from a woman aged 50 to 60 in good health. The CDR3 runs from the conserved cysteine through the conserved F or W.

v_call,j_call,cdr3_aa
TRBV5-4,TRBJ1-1,CASSFSQGNTEAFF
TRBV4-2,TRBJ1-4,CASSRGTENEKLFF
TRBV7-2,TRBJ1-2,CASSSPGGVDYGYTF
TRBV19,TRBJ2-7,CASSGAGGSIYEQYF
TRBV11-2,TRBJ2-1,CASSKEGEWRNEQFF
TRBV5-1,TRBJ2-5,CASSLVMTGKGETQYF
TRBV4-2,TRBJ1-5,CASSQEAGGRNQPQHF
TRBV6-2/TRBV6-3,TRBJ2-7,CASSYPDRGSYEQYF
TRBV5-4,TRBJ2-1,CASSGSGVTYNEQFF
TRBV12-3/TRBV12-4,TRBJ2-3,CASSLTSTDTQYF
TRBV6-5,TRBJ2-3,CASSYSRWQPDTQYF
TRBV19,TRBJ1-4,CASRTWGQGVEKLFF
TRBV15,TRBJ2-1,CATSRVPPDRSYNEQFF
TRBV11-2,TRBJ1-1,CASNEGSNTEAFF
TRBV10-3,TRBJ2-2,CALSEREGATGELFF
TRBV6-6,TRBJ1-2,CASSPSPNYGYTF